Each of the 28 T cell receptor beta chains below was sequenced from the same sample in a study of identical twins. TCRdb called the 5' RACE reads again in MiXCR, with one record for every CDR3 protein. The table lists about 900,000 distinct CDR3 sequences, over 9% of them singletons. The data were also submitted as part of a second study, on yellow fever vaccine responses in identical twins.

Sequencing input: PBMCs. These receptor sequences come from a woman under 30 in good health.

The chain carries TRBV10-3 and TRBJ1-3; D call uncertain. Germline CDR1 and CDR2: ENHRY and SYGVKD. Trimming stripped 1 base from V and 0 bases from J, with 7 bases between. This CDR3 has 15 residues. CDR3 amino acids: CAISEFTNSGNTIYF. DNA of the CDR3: TGTGCCATCAGTGAGTTCACAAACTCTGGAAACACCATATATTTT.

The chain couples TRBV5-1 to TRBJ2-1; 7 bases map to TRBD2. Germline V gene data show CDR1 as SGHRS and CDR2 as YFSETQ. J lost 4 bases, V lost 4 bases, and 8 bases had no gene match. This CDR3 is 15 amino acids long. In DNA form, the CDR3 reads TGCGCCAGCAGCACCTCTAGCGGTGCGTACAATGAGCAGTTCTTC. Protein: CASSTSSGAYNEQFF.

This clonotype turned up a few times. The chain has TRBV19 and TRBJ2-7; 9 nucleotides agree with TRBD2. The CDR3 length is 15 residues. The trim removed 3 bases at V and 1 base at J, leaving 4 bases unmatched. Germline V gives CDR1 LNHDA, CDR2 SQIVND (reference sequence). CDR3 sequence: CASSIIAGESYEQYF. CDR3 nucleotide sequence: TGTGCCAGTAGTATTATAGCGGGAGAATCCTACGAGCAGTACTTC.

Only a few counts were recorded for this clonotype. CDR3 bases: TGTGCCAGCAGCGCAAAAGGGGGGAAAAGGGATCAGCCCCAGCATTTT. As protein: CASSAKGGKRDQPQHF. This chain uses TRBV2 with TRBJ1-5, with D perhaps TRBD1 (6 bases). CDR3 size: 16 residues. CDR1 is SNHLY and CDR2 is FYNNEI in the germline V gene. V gave up 6 bases and J gave up 5 bases, with 20 bases separating them. The complete variable domain, with remaining parts taken from reference TRBV2 and TRBJ1-5, reads EPEVTQTPSHQVTQMGQEVILRCVPISNHLYFYWYRQILGQKVEFLVSFYNNEISEKSEIFDDQFSVERPDGSNFTLKIRSTKLEDSAMYFCASSAKGGKRDQPQHFGDGTRLSIL.

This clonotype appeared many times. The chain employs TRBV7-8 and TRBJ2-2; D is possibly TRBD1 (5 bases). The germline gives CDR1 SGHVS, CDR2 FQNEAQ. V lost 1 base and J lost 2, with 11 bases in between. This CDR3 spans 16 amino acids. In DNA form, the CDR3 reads TGTGCCAGCAGCTTAGTGGCAGGGTTCAACACCGGGGAGCTGTTTTTT. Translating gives CASSLVAGFNTGELFF.

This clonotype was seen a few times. The CDR3 loop reads CASSRPSGESKNTGELFF. The CDR3 coding sequence is TGCGCCAGCAGCCGACCGAGCGGGGAGAGCAAGAACACCGGGGAGCTGTTTTTT. The V call is TRBV5-1, the J call TRBJ2-2; 7 bases agree with TRBD2. This CDR3 has 18 amino acids. Germline V CDR1 and CDR2: SGHRS, YFSETQ. With V trimmed by 4 bases and J by 1 base, 13 bases remained unmatched.

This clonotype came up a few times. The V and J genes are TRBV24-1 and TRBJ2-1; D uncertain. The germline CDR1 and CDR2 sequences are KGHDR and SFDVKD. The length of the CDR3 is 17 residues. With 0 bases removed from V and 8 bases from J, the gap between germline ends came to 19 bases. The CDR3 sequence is CATSDLERAHYCHEQFF. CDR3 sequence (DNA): TGTGCCACCAGTGATTTGGAACGAGCGCATTACTGTCATGAGCAGTTCTTC.

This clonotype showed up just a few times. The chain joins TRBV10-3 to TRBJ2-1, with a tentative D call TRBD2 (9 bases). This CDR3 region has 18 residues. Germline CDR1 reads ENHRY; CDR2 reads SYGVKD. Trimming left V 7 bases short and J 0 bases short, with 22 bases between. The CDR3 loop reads CAIKPGLATGGSYNEQFF. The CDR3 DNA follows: TGTGCCATCAAACCGGGACTAGCCACAGGGGGCTCCTACAATGAGCAGTTCTTC.

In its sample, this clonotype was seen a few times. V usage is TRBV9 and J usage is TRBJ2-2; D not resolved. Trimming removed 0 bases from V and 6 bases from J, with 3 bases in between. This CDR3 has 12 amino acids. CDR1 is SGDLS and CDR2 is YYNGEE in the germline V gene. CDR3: CASSVAPGELFF. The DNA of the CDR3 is TGTGCCAGCAGCGTAGCCCCCGGGGAGCTGTTTTTT.

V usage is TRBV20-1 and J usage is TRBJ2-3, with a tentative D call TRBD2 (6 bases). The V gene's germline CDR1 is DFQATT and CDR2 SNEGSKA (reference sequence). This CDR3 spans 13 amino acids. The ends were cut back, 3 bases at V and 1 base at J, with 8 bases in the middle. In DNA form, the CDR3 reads TGCAGTGCTAGTGCTAGCGGCACAGATACGCAGTATTTT. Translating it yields CSASASGTDTQYF.

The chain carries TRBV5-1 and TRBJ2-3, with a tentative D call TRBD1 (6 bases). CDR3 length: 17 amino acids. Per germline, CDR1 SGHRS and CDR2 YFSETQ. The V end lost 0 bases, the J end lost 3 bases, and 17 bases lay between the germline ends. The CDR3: CASSLGPGHLGTDTQYF. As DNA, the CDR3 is TGCGCCAGCAGCTTGGGGCCGGGACACCTTGGGACAGATACGCAGTATTTT.

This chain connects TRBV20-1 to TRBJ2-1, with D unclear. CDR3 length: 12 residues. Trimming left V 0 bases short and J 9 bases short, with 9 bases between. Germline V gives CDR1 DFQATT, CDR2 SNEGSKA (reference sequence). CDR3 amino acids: CSARDVGIEQFF. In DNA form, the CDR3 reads TGCAGTGCTAGAGATGTGGGGATTGAGCAGTTCTTC.

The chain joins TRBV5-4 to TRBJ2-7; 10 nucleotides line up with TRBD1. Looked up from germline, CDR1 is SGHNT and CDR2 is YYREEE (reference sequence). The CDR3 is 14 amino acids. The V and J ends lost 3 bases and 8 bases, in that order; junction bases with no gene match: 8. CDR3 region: CASSYGTGARQQYV. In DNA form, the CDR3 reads TGTGCCAGCAGCTATGGGACAGGGGCCCGGCAGCAGTACGTC.

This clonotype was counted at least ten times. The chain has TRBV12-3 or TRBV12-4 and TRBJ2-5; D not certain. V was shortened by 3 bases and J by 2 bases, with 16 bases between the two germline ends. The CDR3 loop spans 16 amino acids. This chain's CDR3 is CASSFSLGEAQETQYF. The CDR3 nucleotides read TGTGCCAGCAGTTTTTCTCTGGGCGAGGCTCAAGAGACCCAGTACTTC.

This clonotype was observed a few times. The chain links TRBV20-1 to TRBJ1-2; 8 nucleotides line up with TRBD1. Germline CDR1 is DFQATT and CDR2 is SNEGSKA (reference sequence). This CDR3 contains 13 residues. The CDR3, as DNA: TGCAGCGCCCTGGACAGGGCCGCCGGTGGCTACACCTTC. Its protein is CSALDRAAGGYTF.

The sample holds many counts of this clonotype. The CDR3 spells CASSLSTVGYGYTF. DNA of the CDR3: TGTGCCAGCAGCTTATCGACAGTTGGATATGGCTACACCTTC. The chain joins TRBV7-8 to TRBJ1-2; the D gene is possibly TRBD1 (5 bases). The CDR3 length is 14 residues. V shed 2 bases and J shed 5 bases, with 12 bases lying between them. Germline assignment: CDR1 SGHVS and CDR2 FQNEAQ.

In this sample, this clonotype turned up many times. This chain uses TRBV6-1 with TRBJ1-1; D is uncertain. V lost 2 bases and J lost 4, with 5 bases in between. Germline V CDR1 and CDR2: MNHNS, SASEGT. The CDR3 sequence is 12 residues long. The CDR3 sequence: CASSESVTEAFF. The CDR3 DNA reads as TGTGCCAGCAGTGAATCAGTCACTGAAGCTTTCTTT.

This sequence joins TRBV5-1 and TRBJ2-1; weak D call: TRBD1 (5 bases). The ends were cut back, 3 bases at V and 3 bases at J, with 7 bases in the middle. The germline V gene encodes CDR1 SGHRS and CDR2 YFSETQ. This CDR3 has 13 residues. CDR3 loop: CASSSTDYNEQFF. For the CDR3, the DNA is TGCGCCAGCAGCTCGACAGACTACAATGAGCAGTTCTTC.

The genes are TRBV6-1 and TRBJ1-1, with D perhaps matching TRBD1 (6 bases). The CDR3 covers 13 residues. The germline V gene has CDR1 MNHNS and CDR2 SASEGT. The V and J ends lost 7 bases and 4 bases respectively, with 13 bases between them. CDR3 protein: CASITVGATEAFF. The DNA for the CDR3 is TGTGCCAGCATAACGGTGGGGGCCACTGAAGCTTTCTTT.

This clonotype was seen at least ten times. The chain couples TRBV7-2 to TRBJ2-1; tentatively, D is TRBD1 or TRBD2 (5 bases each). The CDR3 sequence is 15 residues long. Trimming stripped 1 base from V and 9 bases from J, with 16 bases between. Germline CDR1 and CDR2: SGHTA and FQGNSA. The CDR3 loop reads CASSLVGTTPGEQFF. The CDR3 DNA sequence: TGTGCCAGCAGCTTAGTTGGGACCACACCTGGTGAGCAGTTCTTC.

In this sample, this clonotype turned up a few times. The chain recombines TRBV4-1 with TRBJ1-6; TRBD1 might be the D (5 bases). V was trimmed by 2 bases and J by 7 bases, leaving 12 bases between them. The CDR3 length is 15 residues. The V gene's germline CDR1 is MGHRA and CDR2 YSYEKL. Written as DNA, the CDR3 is TGCGCCAGCAGCCAATCGCAGGGAACAAATTCACCCCTCCACTTT. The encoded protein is CASSQSQGTNSPLHF.

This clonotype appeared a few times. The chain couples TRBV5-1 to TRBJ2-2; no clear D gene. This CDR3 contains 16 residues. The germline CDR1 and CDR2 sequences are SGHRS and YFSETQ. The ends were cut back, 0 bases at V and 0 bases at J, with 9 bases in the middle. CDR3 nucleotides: TGCGCCAGCAGCTTGGAGGGCGGAGCGAACACCGGGGAGCTGTTTTTT. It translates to CASSLEGGANTGELFF.

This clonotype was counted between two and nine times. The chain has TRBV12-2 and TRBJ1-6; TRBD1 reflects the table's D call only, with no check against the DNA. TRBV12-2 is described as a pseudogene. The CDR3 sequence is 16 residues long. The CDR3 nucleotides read TGTGCAAGTCGCTTAGCGAAGGACAGTATACATTCACCCCTCCACTTT. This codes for CASRLAKDSIHSPLHF.

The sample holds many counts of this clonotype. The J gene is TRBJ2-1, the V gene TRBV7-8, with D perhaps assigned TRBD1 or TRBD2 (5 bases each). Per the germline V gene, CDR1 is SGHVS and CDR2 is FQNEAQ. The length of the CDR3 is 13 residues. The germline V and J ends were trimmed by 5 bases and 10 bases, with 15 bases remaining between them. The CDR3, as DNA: TGTGCCAGCAGCCCCGGGACGTTAGCAGAGCAGTTCTTC. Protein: CASSPGTLAEQFF. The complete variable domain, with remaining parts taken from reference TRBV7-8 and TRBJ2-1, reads GAGVSQSPRYKVAKRGQDVALRCDPISGHVSLFWYQQALGQGPEFLTYFQNEAQLDKSGLPSDRFFAERPEGSVSTLKIQRTQQEDSAVYLCASSPGTLAEQFFGPGTRLTVL.

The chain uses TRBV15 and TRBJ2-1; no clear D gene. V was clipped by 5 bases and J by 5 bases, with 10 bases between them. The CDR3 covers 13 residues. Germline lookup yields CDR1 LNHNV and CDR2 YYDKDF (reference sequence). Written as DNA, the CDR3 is TGTGCCACCAGCCCAGTCCCAGACAATGAGCAGTTCTTC. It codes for CATSPVPDNEQFF.

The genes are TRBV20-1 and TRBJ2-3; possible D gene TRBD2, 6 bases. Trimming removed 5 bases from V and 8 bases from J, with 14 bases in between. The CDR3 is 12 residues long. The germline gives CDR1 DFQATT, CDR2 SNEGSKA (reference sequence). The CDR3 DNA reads TGCAGTGCTTCCCGGGACTTAGGTACGCAGTATTTT. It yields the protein CSASRDLGTQYF.

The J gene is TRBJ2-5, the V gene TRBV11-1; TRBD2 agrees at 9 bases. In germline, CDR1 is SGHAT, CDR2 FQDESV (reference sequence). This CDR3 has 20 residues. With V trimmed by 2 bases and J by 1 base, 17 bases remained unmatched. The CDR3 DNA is TGTGCCAGCAGCTTAAAGATTCGCGCTTCTCGACTAGCGGCCCAAGAGACCCAGTACTTC. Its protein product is CASSLKIRASRLAAQETQYF.

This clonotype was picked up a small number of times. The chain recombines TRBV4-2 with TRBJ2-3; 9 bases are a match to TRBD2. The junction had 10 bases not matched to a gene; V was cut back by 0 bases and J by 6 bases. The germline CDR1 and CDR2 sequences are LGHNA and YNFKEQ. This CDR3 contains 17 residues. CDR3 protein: CASSQDGGGGAGDTQYF. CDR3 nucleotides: TGTGCCAGCAGCCAAGATGGCGGCGGGGGGGCGGGGGATACGCAGTATTTT.